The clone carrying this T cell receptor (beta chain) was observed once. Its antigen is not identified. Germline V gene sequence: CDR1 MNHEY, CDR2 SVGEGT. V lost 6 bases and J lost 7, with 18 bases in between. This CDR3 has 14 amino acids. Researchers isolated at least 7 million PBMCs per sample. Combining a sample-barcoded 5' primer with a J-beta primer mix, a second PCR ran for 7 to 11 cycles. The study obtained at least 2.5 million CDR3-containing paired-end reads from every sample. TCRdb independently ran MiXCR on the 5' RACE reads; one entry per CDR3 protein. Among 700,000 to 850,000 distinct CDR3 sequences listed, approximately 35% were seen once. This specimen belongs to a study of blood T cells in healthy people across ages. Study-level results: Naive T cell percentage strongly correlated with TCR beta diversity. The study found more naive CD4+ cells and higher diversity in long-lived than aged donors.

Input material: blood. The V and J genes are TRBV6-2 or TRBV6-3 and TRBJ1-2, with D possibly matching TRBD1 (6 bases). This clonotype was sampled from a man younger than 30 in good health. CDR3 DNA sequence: TGTGCCAGCAGACCAACAGGGATGACTGGTGGCTACACCTTC. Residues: CASRPTGMTGGYTF.